Here is one TCR beta chain with its context. This entry comes from a study of blood T cells in healthy people across ages. The CDR3 is 16 residues long. V was pared by 0 bases and J by 2 bases, with 14 bases between. CDR1 LGHDT and CDR2 YNNKEL come from the germline V gene (reference sequence). Through a sample-barcoded 5' primer and a J-beta primer mix, a second PCR was run for roughly 6 to 12 cycles. MiXCR was run by TCRdb on the 5' RACE reads, yielding one entry per CDR3 protein. The sample includes about a million distinct CDR3 sequences, around 49% of them seen just once. This TCR was sampled from a man aged 25-40 years in good health. The sequenced material came from blood. This chain joins TRBV3-1 and TRBJ2-7, with D perhaps TRBD1 (5 bases). CDR3 sequence (DNA): TGTGCCAGCAGCCAAGATACGAGACAGAAAACCTACGAGCAGTACTTC. Translated, it gives CASSQDTRQKTYEQYF.